Reported below is one T cell receptor (beta chain). Its specificity is not known. The sample is drawn from a study of cytomegalovirus exposure and HLA in healthy donors. General study findings and limits: Across all donors, roughly uniform sequencing depth was an assumption of the presence/absence analyses.

Per germline, CDR1 MDHEN and CDR2 SYDVKM. V lost 4 bases, J lost 11 bases, and 15 bases lay in between. The CDR3 runs to 12 residues. Use of 60 Vbeta and 13 Jbeta primers characterized the PCR. Repertoires were generated with immunoSEQ multiplex PCR, while TCRdb's copy carries only in-frame clones and drops some. The data show approximately 140,000 clones, over 60% seen once. This receptor was obtained from a man in his forties in good health and CMV-seropositive. The sequenced sample was PBMCs. This chain uses TRBV28 with TRBJ2-7; D not certain. CDR3 bases: TGTGCCAGCAGTTCGTCAGGCGCTGGAAAGTACTTC. Its translation is CASSSSGAGKYF.